This is a list of T cell receptor beta chains from one sample in a study of cytomegalovirus exposure and HLA in healthy donors. Assay: immunoSEQ multiplex PCR; the TCRdb copy retains only in-frame clones and omits some. Of roughly 200,000 clones listed, about four fifths were seen once; the top ten hold approximately 2.9%. Sequencing input: PBMCs. The receptor set was obtained from a female donor in good health and CMV-seronegative. CDR3s include the opening cysteine and the closing phenylalanine or tryptophan. A D gene is named only where the DNA matches it firmly. Expanded clones get a size class; other rows say once, few or many, or leave the size out.

>TRBJ1-1|TRBV18|.|.
TGTGCCAGCTCCTCGACAGCTATTAGAAACACTGAAGCTTTCTTT
CASSSTAIRNTEAFF
>TRBJ2-6|TRBV5-1|.|.
TGCGCCAGCAGCTTGGAACAGGGAGGGATTGCTGGGGCCAACGTCCTGACTTTC
CASSLEQGGIAGANVLTF
>TRBJ2-5|TRBV5-4|.|once
TGTGCCAGCAGCTTGGCTTTACGGGACCAAGAGACCCAGTACTTC
CASSLALRDQETQYF
>TRBJ2-1|TRBV18|.|once
TGTGCCAGCTCACCCAACACCGGGACAATCAATGAGCAGTTCTTC
CASSPNTGTINEQFF
>TRBJ2-3|TRBV1|.|.
TGCACCAGCAGCCATCCTAGCTCAGCAGATACGCAGTATTTT
CTSSHPSSADTQYF
>TRBJ1-1|TRBV28|TRBD1|.
TGTGCCAGCAGTCTCCTCGATGGACAGGTTGAAGCTTTCTTT
CASSLLDGQVEAFF
>TRBJ1-1|TRBV19|TRBD1|.
TGTGCCAGTAGTATGGGGACAGGGCGTGAAGCTTTCTTT
CASSMGTGREAFF
>TRBJ2-3|TRBV19|.|.
TGTGCCAGTAGTATCCTTGATACGCAGTATTTT
CASSILDTQYF
>TRBJ1-3|TRBV5-1|.|.
TGCGCCAGCAGCTTGGAGGAGCTTTCTGGAAACACCATATATTTT
CASSLEELSGNTIYF
>TRBJ2-5|TRBV14|TRBD2|once
TGTGCCAGCAGCAGCGGACTAGCGGGACGGGGAGAGACCCAGTACTTC
CASSSGLAGRGETQYF
>TRBJ2-1|TRBV6-7|TRBD1|.
TGTGCCAGCAGTAGCCAGGGGGTCGAGGGCAATGAGCAGTTCTTC
CASSSQGVEGNEQFF
>TRBJ1-1|TRBV2|.|few
TGTGCCAGCGGGTCAAGGGGATCTATGGCTGAAGCTTTCTTT
CASGSRGSMAEAFF
>TRBJ2-1|TRBV9|TRBD1|once
TGTGCCAGCAGCGTAGAAGGGACAGGGGGCCCCCACAATGAGCAGTTCTTC
CASSVEGTGGPHNEQFF
>TRBJ1-4|TRBV15|TRBD1|.
TGTGCCACCAGCCGCAACAGGGGTACGGATGAAAAACTGTTTTTT
CATSRNRGTDEKLFF
>TRBJ2-7|TRBV2|TRBD2|.
TGTGCCAGCAGTGGACTGCGGGAGGCTGTTTCCTACGAGCAGTACTTC
CASSGLREAVSYEQYF
>TRBJ2-7|TRBV5-1|.|.
TGCGCCAGCAGCGGGGGGGCAGGGTACCCCTCCTACGAGCAGTACTTC
CASSGGAGYPSYEQYF
>TRBJ2-4|TRBV4-1|.|.
TGCGCCAGCAGCCAAGGTTATGGACAGTTTCAGTACTTC
CASSQGYGQFQYF
>TRBJ1-1|TRBV11-2|.|.
TGTGCCAGCAGCTTAGTCCCAGGGCCGAACACTGAAGCTTTCTTT
CASSLVPGPNTEAFF
>TRBJ2-3|TRBV30|TRBD2|.
TGTGCCTGGAGCCGACTAGCGGGGGGGACAGATACGCAGTATTTT
CAWSRLAGGTDTQYF
>TRBJ2-3|TRBV11-3|TRBD2|.
TGTGCCAGCAGCTCCGGGAGGATCACAGATACGCAGTATTTT
CASSSGRITDTQYF
>TRBJ2-1|TRBV12-5|.|.
TGTGCTAGTGGTTTGGTAAAAACTTTATTCCCCAATGAGCAGTTCTTC
CASGLVKTLFPNEQFF
>TRBJ2-5|TRBV2|.|.
TGTGCCAGCAGTGGACTGGTCAGCGAGACCCAGTACTTC
CASSGLVSETQYF
>TRBJ1-2|TRBV29-1|.|.
TGCAGCGTTGAAGTTCCCGACAGTGCGGAACCCCTAGGCTATGGCTACACCTTC
CSVEVPDSAEPLGYGYTF
>TRBJ2-3|TRBV2|TRBD2|.
TGTGCCAGCAGTAGCGGGGGGGTCGTGGATACGCAGTATTTT
CASSSGGVVDTQYF
>TRBJ2-5|TRBV5-1|.|.
TGCGCCAGCAGCCGCGGGACCCCGCAAGAGACCCAGTACTTC
CASSRGTPQETQYF
>TRBJ2-1|TRBV25-1|TRBD2|once
TGTGCCAGCAGTGAATTCTTCGGGAGGCCCAACCGGGACAATGAGCAGTTCTTC
CASSEFFGRPNRDNEQFF
>TRBJ1-2|TRBV5-1|.|.
TGCGCCAGCAGTTTGGGGGCTCAAAACCACTATGGCTACACCTTC
CASSLGAQNHYGYTF
>TRBJ2-3|TRBV5-4|.|.
TGTGCCAGCAGCTCGGGACTTGGAGGGGATACGCAGTATTTT
CASSSGLGGDTQYF
>TRBJ1-1|TRBV7-9|TRBD1|.
TGTGCCAGCAGCCTGGGACAGGGGGACACTGAAGCTTTCTTT
CASSLGQGDTEAFF
>TRBJ1-2|TRBV4-3|.|.
TGCGCCAGCAGCCAAGATAGTAGGGGGTTTGCTAACTATGGCTACACCTTC
CASSQDSRGFANYGYTF
>TRBJ2-7|TRBV7-2|.|.
TGTGCCAGCAGCCCTGACCGTGCCGGGGGTAGCTCCTACGAGCAGTACTTC
CASSPDRAGGSSYEQYF
>TRBJ2-7|TRBV11-3|.|.
TGTGCCAGCAGCTCCGGGACACTCTCCTACGAGCAGTACTTC
CASSSGTLSYEQYF
>TRBJ2-3|TRBV2|.|once
TGTGCCAGCACGGCGGGATTTGTCACAGATACGCAGTATTTT
CASTAGFVTDTQYF
>TRBJ2-1|TRBV9|TRBD2|.
TGTGCCAGCAGCCAGTCGACTAGCGGGGGTCCCCAGCTAAGTCGTGAGCAGTTCTTC
CASSQSTSGGPQLSREQFF
>TRBJ1-2|TRBV6-5|.|once
TGTGCCAGCAGTTCCCACAAATATGGCTACACCTTC
CASSSHKYGYTF
>TRBJ2-7|TRBV12-5|.|few
TGTGCTAGTGGTCCCTATGGAGTCTCCTACGAGCAGTACTTC
CASGPYGVSYEQYF
>TRBJ1-4|TRBV5-6|TRBD1|.
TGTGCCAGTGGGTCCCGGGACAGGCCTAATGAAAAACTGTTTTTT
CASGSRDRPNEKLFF
>TRBJ1-5|TRBV18|.|.
TGTGCCAGCTCACCGGCGGGCAATCAGCCCCAGCATTTT
CASSPAGNQPQHF
>TRBJ2-1|TRBV7-3|TRBD2|.
TGTGCCAGCAGCCCCCGGAGGACTAGCTACAATGAGCAGTTCTTC
CASSPRRTSYNEQFF
>TRBJ2-1|TRBV15|.|.
TGTGCCACCAGCAGCCAAAGTGGGGGGAATGAGCAGTTCTTC
CATSSQSGGNEQFF
>TRBJ1-1|TRBV5-5|.|.
TGTGCCAGCACAAACAAACCGAACACTGAAGCTTTCTTT
CASTNKPNTEAFF
>TRBJ2-3|TRBV9|TRBD2|.
TGTGCCAGCAGCGTAGGGGGGACTAGCGGCACAGATACGCAGTATTTT
CASSVGGTSGTDTQYF
>TRBJ2-3|TRBV7-2|TRBD2|.
TGTGCCAGCAGCTTAGCGGGAGGGGAAGATACGCAGTATTTT
CASSLAGGEDTQYF
>TRBJ2-1|TRBV7-3|.|.
TGTGCCAGCAGCCCTCACAACCAACGAGGTAATGAGCAGTTCTTC
CASSPHNQRGNEQFF
>TRBJ2-2|TRBV18|TRBD1|.
TGTGCCAGCTCACACTTAGCCGGGACAGGGCTAACCGGGGAGCTGTTTTTT
CASSHLAGTGLTGELFF
>TRBJ1-3|TRBV19|.|.
TGTGCCTCAAAAGGGGCACGAGACTCTGGAAACACCATATATTTT
CASKGARDSGNTIYF
>TRBJ2-7|TRBV6-5|.|.
TGTGCCAGCAGTTACTTAGCCAGCTCAACCTACGAGCAGTACTTC
CASSYLASSTYEQYF
>TRBJ1-2|TRBV4-2|.|.
TGTGCCAGCAGCCAACCTGACGGGGGGCGTGGTGTTCATGGCTACACCTTC
CASSQPDGGRGVHGYTF
>TRBJ2-1|TRBV10-3|.|.
TGTGCCATCAGTGCGGAGTACCTAAATGAGCAGTTCTTC
CAISAEYLNEQFF
>TRBJ2-5|TRBV7-2|.|.
TGTGCCAGCAGCTCTATGACAGGACAAGAGACCCAGTACTTC
CASSSMTGQETQYF
>TRBJ2-7|TRBV11-3|.|.
TGTGCCAGCAGCTTTGTTGCGGGGGCTAACGAGCAGTACTTC
CASSFVAGANEQYF
>TRBJ2-1|TRBV7-8|TRBD2|.
TGTGCCAGCAGCGTTAGCGGGAGCTCCTACAATGAGCAGTTCTTC
CASSVSGSSYNEQFF
>TRBJ1-2|TRBV5-4|.|once
TGTGCCAGCAGCACCCAGGGAACAGGGCAAGGAGGCTACACCTTC
CASSTQGTGQGGYTF
>TRBJ2-7|TRBV15|.|few
TGTGCCACCAGCAGAGAGGACAACCGCTACGAGCAGTACTTC
CATSREDNRYEQYF
>TRBJ1-4|TRBV19|.|.
TGTGCCAGTAGTAACCCCCTTCGGAATGAAAAACTGTTTTTT
CASSNPLRNEKLFF
>TRBJ2-4|TRBV5-1|TRBD2|few
TGCGCCAGCAGCTCCTGGACTAGCGGGACGACCAAAAACATTCAGTACTTC
CASSSWTSGTTKNIQYF